A selection of T cell receptor beta chains follows, all from one sample in a study of blood T cell repertoires in COVID-19. Method: immunoSEQ multiplex PCR; TCRdb's copy keeps in-frame clones and lacks some. This table has about 50,000 clones, 65% to 85% appearing once. The sequenced sample consisted of peripheral blood. The receptors come from an elderly woman with COVID-19, enrolled during active disease. CDR3s include the opening cysteine and the closing phenylalanine or tryptophan. Each record gives: clone size, J gene, CDR3 length, V gene, D gene, CDR3 DNA, CDR3 protein. D genes are given only for firm matches. The listing skips clone size in some rows; elsewhere it reads once, few, many or a size class.

-,TRBJ2-5,12,TRBV11-3,TRBD1,TGTGCCAGCAGCTTTACAGGGGGGACCCAGTACTTC,CASSFTGGTQYF
-,TRBJ2-4,19,TRBV19,-,TGTGCCAGTAGTATAGATCTGGGGGGGGCGGTACAAGCCAAAAACATTCAGTACTTC,CASSIDLGGAVQAKNIQYF
-,TRBJ2-3,15,TRBV29-1,-,TGCAGCGTTGATCTCGCCAAGGGGGGCACAGATACGCAGTATTTT,CSVDLAKGGTDTQYF
-,TRBJ2-6,15,TRBV18,-,TGTGCCAGCTCACAATCTCTGTTTGGGGCCAACGTCCTGACTTTC,CASSQSLFGANVLTF
-,TRBJ2-7,15,TRBV10-3,TRBD1,TGTGCCATCAGTGAAAGCGGACAGGTTAGCTACGAGCAGTACTTC,CAISESGQVSYEQYF
-,TRBJ2-1,16,TRBV3-1/TRBV3-2,TRBD2,TGTGCCAGCAGCCGGGGGGCTAGCGGGAAAGACAATGAGCAGTTCTTC,CASSRGASGKDNEQFF
few,TRBJ1-4,16,TRBV18,-,TGTGCCAGCTCACCAGCGGCAGTTGCAACTAATGAAAAACTGTTTTTT,CASSPAAVATNEKLFF
-,TRBJ1-2,17,TRBV3-1/TRBV3-2,TRBD1,TGTGCCAGCAGCCGTGCGACAGGGCAAAACTCTCTCTATGGCTACACCTTC,CASSRATGQNSLYGYTF
-,TRBJ2-2,17,TRBV7-3,TRBD2,TGTGCCAGCAGCTTAATCGGGGCGGGAGGGACCACCGGGGAGCTGTTTTTT,CASSLIGAGGTTGELFF
once,TRBJ1-1,16,TRBV19,TRBD1,TGTGCCAGTAGTATGACAGGGTTCGTTTTATACACTGAAGCTTTCTTT,CASSMTGFVLYTEAFF
-,TRBJ1-6,14,TRBV7-8,-,TGTGCCAGCAGGAAGACAGGTGGTAATTCACCCCTCCACTTT,CASRKTGGNSPLHF
-,TRBJ2-7,12,TRBV6-5,-,TGTGCCAGCCAAGGAGACGACTGGCAGCAGTACTTC,CASQGDDWQQYF
once,TRBJ2-1,17,TRBV28,TRBD1,TGTGCCAGCAGCCCTCTTATGGGACAGGGAGACTACAATGAGCAGTTCTTC,CASSPLMGQGDYNEQFF
-,TRBJ2-1,16,TRBV5-1,TRBD2,TGCGCCAGCAGCCCTGCTCTAGCGGGAGGCCAGGGGGAGCAGTTCTTC,CASSPALAGGQGEQFF
-,TRBJ1-1,18,TRBV15,-,TGTGCCACCAGCAGAGAATATTTAGGGGGTAGTGACGGCACTGAAGCTTTCTTT,CATSREYLGGSDGTEAFF
-,TRBJ2-7,15,TRBV6-1,TRBD1,TGTGCCAGCAGTGAAGGACAGGGGGCCTTCTACGAGCAGTACTTC,CASSEGQGAFYEQYF
-,TRBJ2-1,15,TRBV7-2,TRBD2,TGTGCCAGCAGCTTAGGGAGCGGGAGCGGGTTTGTGCAGTTCTTC,CASSLGSGSGFVQFF
-,TRBJ2-7,14,TRBV30,-,TGTGCCTGGAGTGTAAGTGTAGTAGCGAACTACCAGTACTTC,CAWSVSVVANYQYF
-,TRBJ2-5,15,TRBV4-1,TRBD2,TGCGCCAGCAGCCCCCTAGCGGGAGCAGTGGAGACCCAGTACTTC,CASSPLAGAVETQYF
-,TRBJ2-7,14,TRBV13,TRBD1,TGTGCCAGCAGTTATCCGGGACAGGGAAAGGCACAGTACTTC,CASSYPGQGKAQYF
-,TRBJ1-2,12,TRBV15,-,TGTGCCACCAGCACGGGGGACTATGGCTACACCTTC,CATSTGDYGYTF
-,TRBJ1-2,15,TRBV11-2,-,TGTGCCAGCAGCCCCAGACAGTGGAACAACTATGGCTACACCTTC,CASSPRQWNNYGYTF
-,TRBJ2-7,15,TRBV30,-,TGTGCCTGGAGTTCCGCTGATTGGAGCTCCTACGAGCAGTACTTC,CAWSSADWSSYEQYF
-,TRBJ2-3,14,TRBV10-2,-,TGCGCCAGCAGGTGGGGCCCTAGCACAGATACGCAGTATTTT,CASRWGPSTDTQYF
-,TRBJ2-3,17,TRBV9,TRBD2,TGTGCCAGCAGCGTAGAGGGACTAGCGGCGATAACAGATACGCAGTATTTT,CASSVEGLAAITDTQYF
-,TRBJ1-4,15,TRBV30,TRBD1,TGTGCCTGGACCCGGACAGGAGGCACTAATGAAAAACTGTTTTTT,CAWTRTGGTNEKLFF
-,TRBJ1-1,15,TRBV18,TRBD1,TGTGCCAGCTCACTTACCGGGACAGTTTTTTCTGAAGCTTTCTTT,CASSLTGTVFSEAFF
-,TRBJ2-2,16,TRBV19,TRBD2,TGTGCCAGTAGTTCCAGCGGGAGGGCAGGCACCGGGGAGCTGTTTTTT,CASSSSGRAGTGELFF
-,TRBJ1-6,13,TRBV7-9,-,TGTGCCAGCACCCGAAGCTCGAGTTCACCCCTCCACTTT,CASTRSSSSPLHF